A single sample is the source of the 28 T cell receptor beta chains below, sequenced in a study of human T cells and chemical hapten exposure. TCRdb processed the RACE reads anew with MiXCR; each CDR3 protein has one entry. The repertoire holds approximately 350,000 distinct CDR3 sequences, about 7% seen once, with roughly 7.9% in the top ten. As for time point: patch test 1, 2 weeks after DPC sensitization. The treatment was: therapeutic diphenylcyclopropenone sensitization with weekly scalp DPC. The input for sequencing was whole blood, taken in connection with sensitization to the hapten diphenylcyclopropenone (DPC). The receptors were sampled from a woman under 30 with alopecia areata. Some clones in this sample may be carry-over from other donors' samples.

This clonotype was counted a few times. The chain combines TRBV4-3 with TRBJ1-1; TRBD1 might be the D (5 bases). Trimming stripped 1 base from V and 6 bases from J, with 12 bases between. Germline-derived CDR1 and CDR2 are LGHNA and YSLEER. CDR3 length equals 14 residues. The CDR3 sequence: CASSQGDGASEAFF. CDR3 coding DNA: TGCGCCAGCAGCCAAGGAGACGGGGCTTCTGAAGCTTTCTTT.

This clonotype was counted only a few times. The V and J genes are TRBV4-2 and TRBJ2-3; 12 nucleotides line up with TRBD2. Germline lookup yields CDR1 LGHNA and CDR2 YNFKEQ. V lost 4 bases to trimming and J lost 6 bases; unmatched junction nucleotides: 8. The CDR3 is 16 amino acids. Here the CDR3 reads CASSPRTSGEVDTQYF. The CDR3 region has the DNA TGTGCCAGCAGCCCCCGGACTAGCGGGGAGGTGGATACGCAGTATTTT.

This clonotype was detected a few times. The CDR3 protein is CASRQAGTSGEQYF. The CDR3 region has the DNA TGTGCCAGCCGACAAGCCGGGACTAGTGGTGAGCAGTACTTC. The chain carries TRBV12-3 or TRBV12-4 and TRBJ2-7; 8 bases match TRBD2. This CDR3 spans 14 amino acids. With 8 bases clipped from V and 7 bases from J, the junction kept 13 bases outside the gene matches.

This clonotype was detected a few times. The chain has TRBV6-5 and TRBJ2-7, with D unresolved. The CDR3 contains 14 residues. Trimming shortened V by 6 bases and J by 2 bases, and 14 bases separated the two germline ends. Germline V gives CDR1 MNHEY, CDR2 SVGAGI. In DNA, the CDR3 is TGTGCCAGCAGCACGGACCGGATTGCCTACGAGCAGTACTTC. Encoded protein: CASSTDRIAYEQYF.

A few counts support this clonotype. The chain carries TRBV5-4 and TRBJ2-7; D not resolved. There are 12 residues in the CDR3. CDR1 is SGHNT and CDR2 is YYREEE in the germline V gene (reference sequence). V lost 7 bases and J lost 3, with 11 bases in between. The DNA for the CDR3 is TGTGCCAGCGGGATAAGGGACTACGAGCAGTACTTC. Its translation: CASGIRDYEQYF. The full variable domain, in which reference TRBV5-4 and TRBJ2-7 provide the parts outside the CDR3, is ETGVTQSPTHLIKTRGQQVTLRCSSQSGHNTVSWYQQALGQGPQFIFQYYREEENGRGNFPPRFSGLQFPNYSSELNVNALELDDSALYLCASGIRDYEQYFGPGTRLTVT.

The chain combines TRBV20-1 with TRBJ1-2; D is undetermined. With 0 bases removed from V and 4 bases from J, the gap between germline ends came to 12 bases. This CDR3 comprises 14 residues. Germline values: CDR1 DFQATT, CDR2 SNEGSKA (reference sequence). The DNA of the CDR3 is TGCAGTGCTAGAGATCCCTCCGGACTCTATGGCTACACCTTC. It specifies CSARDPSGLYGYTF.

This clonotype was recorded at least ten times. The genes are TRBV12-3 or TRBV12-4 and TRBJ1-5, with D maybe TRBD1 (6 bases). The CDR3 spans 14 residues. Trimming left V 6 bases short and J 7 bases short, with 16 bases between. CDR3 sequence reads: CASSLGHEDQPQHF. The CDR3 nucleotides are TGTGCCAGCAGCCTGGGACACGAGGACCAGCCCCAGCATTTT.

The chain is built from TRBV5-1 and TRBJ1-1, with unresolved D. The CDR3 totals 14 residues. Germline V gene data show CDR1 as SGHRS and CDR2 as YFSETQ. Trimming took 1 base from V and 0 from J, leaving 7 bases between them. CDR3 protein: CASSLTDLNTEAFF. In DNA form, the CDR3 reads TGCGCCAGCAGCTTGACCGACTTGAACACTGAAGCTTTCTTT.

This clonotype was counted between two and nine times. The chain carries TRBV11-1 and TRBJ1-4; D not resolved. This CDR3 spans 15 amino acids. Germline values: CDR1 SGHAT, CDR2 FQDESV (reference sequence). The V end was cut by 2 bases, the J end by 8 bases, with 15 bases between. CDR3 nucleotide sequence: TGTGCCAGCAGCTTAAGTTCCTCTGGAGCCGAAAAACTGTTTTTT. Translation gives CASSLSSSGAEKLFF.

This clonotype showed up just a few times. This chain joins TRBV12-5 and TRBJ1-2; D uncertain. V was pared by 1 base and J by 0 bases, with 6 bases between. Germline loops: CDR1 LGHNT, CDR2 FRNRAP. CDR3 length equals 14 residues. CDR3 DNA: TGTGCTAGTGGTTTGGGACCGACTAACTATGGCTACACCTTC. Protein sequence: CASGLGPTNYGYTF.

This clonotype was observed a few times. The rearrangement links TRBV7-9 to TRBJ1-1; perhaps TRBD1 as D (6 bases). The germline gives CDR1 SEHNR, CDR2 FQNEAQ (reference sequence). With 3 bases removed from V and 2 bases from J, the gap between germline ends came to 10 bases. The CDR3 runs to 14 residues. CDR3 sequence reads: CASSLGTSNTEAFF. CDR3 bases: TGTGCCAGCAGCTTGGGGACATCCAACACTGAAGCTTTCTTT.

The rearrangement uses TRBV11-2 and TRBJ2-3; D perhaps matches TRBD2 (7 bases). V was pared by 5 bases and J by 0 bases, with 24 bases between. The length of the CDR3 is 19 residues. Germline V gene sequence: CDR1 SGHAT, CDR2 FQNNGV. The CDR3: CASSMPLRGGQGSTDTQYF. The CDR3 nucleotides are TGTGCCAGCAGCATGCCCCTGAGGGGGGGCCAGGGCAGCACAGATACGCAGTATTTT.

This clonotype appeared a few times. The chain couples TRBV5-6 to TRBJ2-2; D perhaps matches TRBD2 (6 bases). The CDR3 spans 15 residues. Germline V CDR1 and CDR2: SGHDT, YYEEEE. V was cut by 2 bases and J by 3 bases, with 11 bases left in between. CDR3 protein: CASSFGGEHTGELFF. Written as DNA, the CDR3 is TGTGCCAGCAGCTTCGGGGGAGAGCACACCGGGGAGCTGTTTTTT.

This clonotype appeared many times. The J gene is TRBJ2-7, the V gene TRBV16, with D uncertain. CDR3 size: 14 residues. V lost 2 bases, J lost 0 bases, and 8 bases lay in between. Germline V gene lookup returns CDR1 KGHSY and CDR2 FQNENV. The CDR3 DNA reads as TGTGCCAGCAGCCAAAATCAAAACTCCTACGAGCAGTACTTC. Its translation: CASSQNQNSYEQYF. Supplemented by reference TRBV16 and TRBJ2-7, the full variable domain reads GEEVAQTPKHLVRGEGQKAKLYCAPIKGHSYVFWYQQVLKNEFKFLISFQNENVFDETGMPKERFSAKCLPNSPCSLEIQATKLEDSAVYFCASSQNQNSYEQYFGPGTRLTVT.

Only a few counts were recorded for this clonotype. CDR3 loop: CASSYGTGSNEKLFF. The CDR3 nucleotides read TGTGCCAGCAGTTATGGGACAGGTTCTAATGAAAAACTGTTTTTT. The gene calls are TRBV6-6 and TRBJ1-4, with 8 bases matching TRBD1. In germline, CDR1 is MNHNY, CDR2 SVGAGI (reference sequence). The CDR3 sequence is 15 residues long. V trimming: 3 bases; J trimming: 3 bases; junction bases outside the gene matches: 3.

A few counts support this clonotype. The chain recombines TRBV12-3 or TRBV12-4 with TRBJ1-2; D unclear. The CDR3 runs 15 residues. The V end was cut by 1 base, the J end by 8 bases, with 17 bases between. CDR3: CASSLDVTHRQGYTF. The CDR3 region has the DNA TGTGCCAGCAGTTTAGATGTGACACACCGGCAGGGCTACACCTTC.

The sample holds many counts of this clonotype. The CDR3 loop is CATSDLDRGQFF. In DNA, the CDR3 is TGTGCCACCAGTGACCTAGACAGGGGGCAGTTCTTC. The V and J genes are TRBV24-1 and TRBJ2-1; 8 bases line up with TRBD1. This CDR3 is 12 amino acids long. Unmatched junction bases numbered 4, after V lost 4 bases and J lost 12 bases. CDR1 and CDR2 from the germline V gene are KGHDR and SFDVKD.

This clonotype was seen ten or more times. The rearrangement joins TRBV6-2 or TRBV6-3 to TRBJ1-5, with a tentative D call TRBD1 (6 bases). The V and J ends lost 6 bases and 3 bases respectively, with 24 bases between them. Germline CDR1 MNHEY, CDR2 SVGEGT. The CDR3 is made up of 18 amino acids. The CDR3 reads CASSLIENYREDNQPQHF. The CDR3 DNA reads TGTGCCAGCAGCCTAATAGAGAATTACAGGGAGGACAATCAGCCCCAGCATTTT.

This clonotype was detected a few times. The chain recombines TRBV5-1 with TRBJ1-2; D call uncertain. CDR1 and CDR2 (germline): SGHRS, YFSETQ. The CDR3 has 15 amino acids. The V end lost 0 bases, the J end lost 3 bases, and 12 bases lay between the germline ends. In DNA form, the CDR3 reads TGCGCCAGCAGCTTGGAGGGCTCGGCAGACTATGGCTACACCTTC. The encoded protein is CASSLEGSADYGYTF.

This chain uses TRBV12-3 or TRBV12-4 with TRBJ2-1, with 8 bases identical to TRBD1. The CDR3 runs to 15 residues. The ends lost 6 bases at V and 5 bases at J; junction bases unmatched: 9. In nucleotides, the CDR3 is TGTGCCAGCAGCCTCCGGGACAGGCGTAACAATGAGCAGTTCTTC. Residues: CASSLRDRRNNEQFF.

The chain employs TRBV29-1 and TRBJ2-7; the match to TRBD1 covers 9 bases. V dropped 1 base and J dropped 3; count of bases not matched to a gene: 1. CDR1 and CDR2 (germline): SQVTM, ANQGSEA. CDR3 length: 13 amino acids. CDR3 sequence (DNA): TGCAGCGTTGAAGGGACAGGGGACTACGAGCAGTACTTC. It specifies CSVEGTGDYEQYF.

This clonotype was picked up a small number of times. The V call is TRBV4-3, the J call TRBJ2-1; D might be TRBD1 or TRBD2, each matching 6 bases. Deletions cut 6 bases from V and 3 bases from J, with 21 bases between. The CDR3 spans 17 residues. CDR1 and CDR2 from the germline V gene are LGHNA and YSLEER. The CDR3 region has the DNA TGCGCCAGCAGTGGCGGTCTACAGGGAGGTAGCTACAATGAGCAGTTCTTC. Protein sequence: CASSGGLQGGSYNEQFF.

CDR3 DNA sequence: TGTGCCAGCAGTTCGGACGGATCTTATGGCTACACCTTC. Translation gives CASSSDGSYGYTF. The rearrangement uses TRBV12-3 or TRBV12-4 and TRBJ1-2; D uncertain. This CDR3 has 13 residues. The V end was cut by 4 bases, the J end by 5 bases, with 11 bases between.

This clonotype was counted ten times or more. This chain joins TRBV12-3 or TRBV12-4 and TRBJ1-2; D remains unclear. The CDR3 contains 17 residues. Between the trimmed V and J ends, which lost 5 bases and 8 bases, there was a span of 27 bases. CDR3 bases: TGTGCCAGCAGTCCACAACAGATACCTACTACGATGGGAGGCTACACCTTC. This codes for CASSPQQIPTTMGGYTF.

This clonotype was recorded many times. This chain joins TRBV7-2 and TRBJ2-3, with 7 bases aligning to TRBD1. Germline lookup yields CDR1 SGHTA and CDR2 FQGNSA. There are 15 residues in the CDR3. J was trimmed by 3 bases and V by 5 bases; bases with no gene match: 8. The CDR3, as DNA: TGTGCCAGCAGCCCGACAGGGCTTGGAACAGATACGCAGTATTTT. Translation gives CASSPTGLGTDTQYF.

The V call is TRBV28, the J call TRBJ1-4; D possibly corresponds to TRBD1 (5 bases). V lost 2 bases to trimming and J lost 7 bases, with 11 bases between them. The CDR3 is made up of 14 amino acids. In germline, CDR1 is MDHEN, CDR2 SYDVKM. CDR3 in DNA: TGTGCCAGCAGTTTACCCCAGGGCCCTGAAAAACTGTTTTTT. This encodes CASSLPQGPEKLFF.

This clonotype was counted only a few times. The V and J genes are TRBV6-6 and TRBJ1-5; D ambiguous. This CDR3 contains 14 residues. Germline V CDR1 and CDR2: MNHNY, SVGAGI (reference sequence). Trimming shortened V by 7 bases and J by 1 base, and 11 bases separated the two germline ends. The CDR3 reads CASKASRSNQPQHF. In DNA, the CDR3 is TGTGCCAGCAAAGCGTCGAGAAGCAATCAGCCCCAGCATTTT.

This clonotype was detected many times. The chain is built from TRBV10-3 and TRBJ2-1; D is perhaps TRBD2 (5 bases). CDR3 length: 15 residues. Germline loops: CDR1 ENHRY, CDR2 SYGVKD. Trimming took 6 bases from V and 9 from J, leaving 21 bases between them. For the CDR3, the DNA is TGTGCCATCAGAACTGAGCTAGCTCCAACCCCTGAGCAGTTCTTC. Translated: CAIRTELAPTPEQFF.